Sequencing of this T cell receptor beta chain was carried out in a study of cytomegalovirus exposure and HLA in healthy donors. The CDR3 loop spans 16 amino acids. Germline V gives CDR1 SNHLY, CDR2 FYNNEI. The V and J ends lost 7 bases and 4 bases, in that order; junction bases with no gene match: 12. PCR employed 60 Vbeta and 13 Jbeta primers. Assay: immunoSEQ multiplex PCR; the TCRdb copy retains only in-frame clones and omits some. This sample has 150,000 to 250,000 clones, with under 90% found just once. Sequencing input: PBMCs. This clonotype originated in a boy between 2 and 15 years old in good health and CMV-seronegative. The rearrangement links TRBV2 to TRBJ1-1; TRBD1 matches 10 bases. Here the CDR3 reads CASIDRGLFFGTEAFF. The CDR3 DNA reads TGTGCCAGCATTGACAGGGGGCTATTTTTTGGCACTGAAGCTTTCTTT.